The 3 T cell receptor beta chains below were found in one sample sequenced in a study of identifying expanded T cells in peripheral blood. TCRdb keeps only in-frame clones here, not all; method: immunoSEQ multiplex PCR. The data hold roughly 86,000 clones, with more than 75% observed a single time. What was sequenced was blood. All receptors derive from a person aged 18-70 years in good health.

The gene calls are TRBV7-9 and TRBJ2-2; D not certain. This CDR3 comprises 14 residues. Germline V lookup: CDR1 SEHNR, CDR2 FQNEAQ (reference sequence). V lost 3 bases and J 1 base, leaving 6 bases between the germline ends. CDR3 sequence reads: CASSFVLNTGELFF. In DNA, the CDR3 is TGTGCCAGCAGCTTCGTACTGAACACCGGGGAGCTGTTTTTT.

The chain employs TRBV6-6 and TRBJ1-1, with D hard to call. Germline CDR1 MNHNY, CDR2 SVGAGI (reference sequence). CDR3 length: 13 residues. Trimming took 5 bases from V and 0 from J, leaving 7 bases between them. Here the CDR3 reads CASSRQMNTEAFF. CDR3 DNA: TGTGCCAGCAGTCGTCAAATGAACACTGAAGCTTTCTTT.

This chain joins TRBV6-9 and TRBJ2-1; 7 positions match TRBD2. The V gene's germline CDR1 is MNHGY and CDR2 SVAAGI. J gave up 11 bases and V 4 bases, and 11 bases lay outside the gene matches. The CDR3 runs to 14 residues. The CDR3: CASSFGGKRAQQFF. The CDR3 nucleotides read TGTGCCAGCAGTTTCGGGGGGAAGAGGGCACAGCAGTTCTTC.